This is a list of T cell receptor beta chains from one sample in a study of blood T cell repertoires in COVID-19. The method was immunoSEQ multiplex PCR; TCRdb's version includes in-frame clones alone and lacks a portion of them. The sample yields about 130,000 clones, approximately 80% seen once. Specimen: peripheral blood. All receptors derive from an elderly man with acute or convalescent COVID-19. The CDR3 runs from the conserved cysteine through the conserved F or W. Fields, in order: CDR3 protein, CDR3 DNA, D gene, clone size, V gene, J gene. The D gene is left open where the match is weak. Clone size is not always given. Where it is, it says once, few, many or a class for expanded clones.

cdr3_aa: CAISDIATDRGPQYF
cdr3_nt: TGTGCCATCAGTGATATAGCCACAGACAGGGGCCCGCAGTATTTT
d_call: TRBD1
clone_size: -
v_call: TRBV10-3
j_call: TRBJ2-3

cdr3_aa: CASSFGGGNRDEQYF
cdr3_nt: TGTGCCAGCAGTTTCGGAGGGGGCAATCGCGACGAGCAGTACTTC
d_call: -
clone_size: -
v_call: TRBV28
j_call: TRBJ2-7

cdr3_aa: CAIWTGRQETQYF
cdr3_nt: TGTGCCATCTGGACAGGTCGACAAGAGACCCAGTACTTC
d_call: TRBD1
clone_size: -
v_call: TRBV25-1
j_call: TRBJ2-5

cdr3_aa: CASGYARDRAYEQYF
cdr3_nt: TGTGCTAGTGGTTATGCCCGGGACAGGGCCTACGAGCAGTACTTC
d_call: TRBD1
clone_size: -
v_call: TRBV12-5
j_call: TRBJ2-7

cdr3_aa: CASSLGGAQPQHF
cdr3_nt: TGTGCCAGTAGCCTAGGGGGGGCCCAGCCCCAGCATTTT
d_call: -
clone_size: -
v_call: TRBV19
j_call: TRBJ1-5

cdr3_aa: CASSIYRGNTGELFF
cdr3_nt: TGTGCCAGCAGCATATACAGGGGCAACACCGGGGAGCTGTTTTTT
d_call: TRBD1
clone_size: -
v_call: TRBV6-5
j_call: TRBJ2-2

cdr3_aa: CAWSYSNQPQHF
cdr3_nt: TGTGCCTGGAGTTATAGCAATCAGCCCCAGCATTTT
d_call: -
clone_size: -
v_call: TRBV30
j_call: TRBJ1-5

cdr3_aa: CASAPSANTGELFF
cdr3_nt: TGTGCTAGTGCCCCTTCTGCGAACACCGGGGAGCTGTTTTTT
d_call: -
clone_size: -
v_call: TRBV12-5
j_call: TRBJ2-2

cdr3_aa: CASSLSLDSSYEQYF
cdr3_nt: TGTGCCAGCAGCTTGTCTCTGGACAGCTCCTACGAGCAGTACTTC
d_call: -
clone_size: once
v_call: TRBV5-4
j_call: TRBJ2-7

cdr3_aa: CASSEGPVLGGREQYF
cdr3_nt: TGTGCCAGCAGCGAGGGACCGGTTTTGGGAGGGCGCGAGCAGTACTTC
d_call: TRBD2
clone_size: once
v_call: TRBV6-2/TRBV6-3
j_call: TRBJ2-7

cdr3_aa: CAWSVEGGMAFF
cdr3_nt: TGTGCCTGGAGTGTAGAAGGGGGAATGGCTTTCTTT
d_call: -
clone_size: -
v_call: TRBV30
j_call: TRBJ1-1

cdr3_aa: CASSLRDRVVVGYTF
cdr3_nt: TGTGCCAGCAGTTTACGGGACAGGGTTGTTGTTGGCTACACCTTC
d_call: TRBD1
clone_size: few
v_call: TRBV28
j_call: TRBJ1-2

cdr3_aa: CAWSATGTGRSYGYTF
cdr3_nt: TGTGCCTGGAGTGCCACCGGGACAGGGAGAAGCTATGGCTACACCTTC
d_call: TRBD1
clone_size: -
v_call: TRBV30
j_call: TRBJ1-2

cdr3_aa: CASSPRRGRGETQYF
cdr3_nt: TGTGCCAGCTCACCACGCAGGGGCCGTGGAGAGACCCAGTACTTC
d_call: -
clone_size: once
v_call: TRBV18
j_call: TRBJ2-5

cdr3_aa: CASNPWGLETQYF
cdr3_nt: TGTGCCAGCAACCCTTGGGGGCTAGAGACCCAGTACTTC
d_call: -
clone_size: -
v_call: TRBV2
j_call: TRBJ2-5

cdr3_aa: CASSLGDKSNYGYTF
cdr3_nt: TGTGCCAGTAGCCTTGGGGACAAATCAAACTATGGCTACACCTTC
d_call: -
clone_size: few
v_call: TRBV19
j_call: TRBJ1-2

cdr3_aa: CASQGMNTEAFF
cdr3_nt: TGTGCCAGCCAGGGGATGAACACTGAAGCTTTCTTT
d_call: -
clone_size: -
v_call: TRBV11-1
j_call: TRBJ1-1

cdr3_aa: CASSDTRGYAQYF
cdr3_nt: TGTGCCAGCAGTGACACAAGGGGATACGCGCAGTACTTC
d_call: -
clone_size: -
v_call: TRBV6-1
j_call: TRBJ2-7

cdr3_aa: CASSNLANYGYTF
cdr3_nt: TGTGCCAGCTCAAACCTAGCTAACTATGGCTACACCTTC
d_call: -
clone_size: -
v_call: TRBV18
j_call: TRBJ1-2

cdr3_aa: CASSPRTVEVGPYGYTF
cdr3_nt: TGTGCCAGTAGTCCCAGGACAGTGGAAGTTGGTCCCTATGGCTACACCTTC
d_call: -
clone_size: few
v_call: TRBV19
j_call: TRBJ1-2

cdr3_aa: CASSFTYEQYF
cdr3_nt: TGTGCCAGCAGTTTCACCTACGAGCAGTACTTC
d_call: -
clone_size: -
v_call: TRBV6-6
j_call: TRBJ2-7

cdr3_aa: CASSNGPGGGNTIYF
cdr3_nt: TGTGCCAGCAGCAACGGCCCCGGCGGGGGAAACACCATATATTTT
d_call: -
clone_size: -
v_call: TRBV7-9
j_call: TRBJ1-3

cdr3_aa: CAISAGTLHNEQFF
cdr3_nt: TGTGCCATCAGTGCCGGGACACTACACAATGAGCAGTTCTTC
d_call: -
clone_size: -
v_call: TRBV10-3
j_call: TRBJ2-1